This T cell receptor beta chain was profiled in a study of blood T cell repertoires in COVID-19 (dated by TCRdb to about 2020). About the investigation overall: Samples from collaborators originated in the United States, Italy and Spain and spanned both the acute and convalescent phases of COVID-19. The dataset comprised deeply sampled blood TCRbeta repertoires from subjects exposed to, actively infected with, or recovered from COVID-19. Where available, HLA class I and class II types were obtained from metadata supplied by the sample provider rather than from assay-based typing. The repertoires were released in a freely available public database intended as a resource for research on the immune response to SARS-CoV-2. The samples were drawn from two sources: the first 160 participants of the ongoing ImmuneRACE study, and 950 to 1,500 subjects contributed by 6 global collaborators. The prospective study material was composed of cDNA or gDNA derived from T cells, B-cell-depleted T cells, or PBMCs. The sample metadata nearly always contained a de-identified subject ID, COVID-19 status, age in years and sex. Overall study results and their limits: How much clinical and demographic metadata was included differed by source and by participant, and the metadata was provided uncurated.

From the cysteine through the phenylalanine, the CDR3 covers 14 amino acids. Only CDR3 DNA remains: 42 bases, in frame from the first base. Trimming takes 4 bases off V and 2 bases off J; junction bases not matched to a gene: 3. Taken from the germline V gene, the CDR1 and CDR2 loops are SGDLS and YYNGEE. The immunoSEQ Assay, a bias-controlled multiplex PCR, was used to amplify TCRbeta CDR3 regions from genomic DNA. In the authors' own workflow: The number of nucleated cells in each sample was estimated by amplification of reference gene primers within the assay. To quantify the absolute abundance of each unique TCRbeta CDR3 rearrangement, sequence reads were collapsed and filtered. Productive Simpson clonality was computed per sample as the square root of Simpson's diversity index over productive rearrangements. What TCRdb holds here is the immuneACCESS table cut down to in-frame rearrangements. Part of the clones is not present; checked against another copy, under half of the missing clones reflect an unresolved V gene, and the others are unexplained. That table supplies the V and J calls and clone size; D and trimming were determined from the DNA. The sample includes roughly 250,000 clones, with over 75% observed a single time. Roughly 0.8% of the sample is in the top ten clones.

Each collaborating institution followed its own protocols to collect whole blood in K2EDTA tubes. For TCRbeta analysis, collaborators shipped samples as frozen whole blood, isolated PBMCs, or DNA extracted from either of those sample types. Remarks on this clone: Its cognate antigen has yet to be identified. Within one base of it there is no much larger clone, and no base qualities were kept.

The sample consisted of peripheral blood. The rearranged segments are TRBV9 and TRBJ1-5; the junction holds 7 bases that match TRBD1. This TCR came from a woman aged 25 to 39 with acute or convalescent COVID-19. The nucleotide sequence reads TGTGCCAGCAGCCCAGGGGGTCGCAATCAGCCCCAGCATTTT. Its protein product is CASSPGGRNQPQHF.